This section outlines one T cell receptor beta chain sequence together with its context. This entry belongs to a study of blood T cell repertoires in COVID-19. Study at large: COVID-19 samples collected from the United States, Italy and Spain covered acute and convalescent phases. T cells, B-cell-depleted T cells, or PBMCs provided the cDNA or gDNA that served as material.

Looked up from germline, CDR1 is MNHEY and CDR2 is SMNVEV (reference sequence). CDR3 length: 16 residues. With 5 bases clipped from V and 2 bases from J, the junction kept 6 bases outside the gene matches. Profiling relied on immunoSEQ multiplex PCR, and the TCRdb table lists in-frame clones only, not all of them. The sample holds about 43,000 clones, 75% to 90% seen once. V is TRBV27 and J is TRBJ2-2, with 9 bases aligning to TRBD1. Input material: peripheral blood. The TCR comes from a woman of 80 years or more with active COVID-19. The CDR3 is CASSRRDRDNTGELFF. The CDR3 DNA follows: TGTGCCAGCAGTCGCCGGGACAGGGACAACACCGGGGAGCTGTTTTTT.